This T cell receptor beta chain derives from a study of regulatory and conventional T cells in breast cancer (dated by TCRdb to 2015 to 2017). The library relied on PCR. The instrument was an Illumina MiSeq. Using fastp trimming at Q25 and MiXCR clonotype assembly, TCRdb reanalyzed the public sequencing data and kept in-frame beta chains. Rows with a matching CDR3 protein are joined into one entry that keeps the most common DNA and genes. The sample includes over 15,000 distinct CDR3 sequences, with 25% to 40% observed a single time. The top ten clonotypes cover around 1.5% of the sample. V and J are trimmed by 2 bases and 4 bases, and the gene matches miss 5 bases of the junction. Reading the germline V gene (reference sequence) gives CDR1 SEHNR and CDR2 FQNEAQ. The cysteine opens and the phenylalanine closes a CDR3 of 15 amino acids. This entry keeps only the CDR3 DNA: 45 bases, framed from base 1.

With regard to this clonotype: Its antigen is currently not known. Base qualities are not at hand, and no much larger clone is one base apart.

This sequence was found in a female donor in good health. Specimen: conventional T cells from blood. The rearranged chain carries TRBV7-9 and TRBJ2-3; 8 central bases correspond to TRBD2. Here is the DNA: TGTGCCAGCAGCTTACGACGGGGGGGCCCAGATACGCAGTATTTT. Its protein reads: CASSLRRGGPDTQYF.